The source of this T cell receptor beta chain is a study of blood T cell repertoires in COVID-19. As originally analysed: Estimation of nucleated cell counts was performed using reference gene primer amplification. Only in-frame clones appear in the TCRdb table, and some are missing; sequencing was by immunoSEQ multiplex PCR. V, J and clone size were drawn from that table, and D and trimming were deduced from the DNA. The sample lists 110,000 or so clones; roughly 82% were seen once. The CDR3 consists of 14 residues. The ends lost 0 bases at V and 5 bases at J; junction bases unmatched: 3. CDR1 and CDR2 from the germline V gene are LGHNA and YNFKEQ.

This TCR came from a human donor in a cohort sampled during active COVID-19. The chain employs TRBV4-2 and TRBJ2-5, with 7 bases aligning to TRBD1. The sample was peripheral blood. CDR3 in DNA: TGTGCCAGCAGCCAAGAAGACAGGGCGGAGACCCAGTACTTC. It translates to CASSQEDRAETQYF.